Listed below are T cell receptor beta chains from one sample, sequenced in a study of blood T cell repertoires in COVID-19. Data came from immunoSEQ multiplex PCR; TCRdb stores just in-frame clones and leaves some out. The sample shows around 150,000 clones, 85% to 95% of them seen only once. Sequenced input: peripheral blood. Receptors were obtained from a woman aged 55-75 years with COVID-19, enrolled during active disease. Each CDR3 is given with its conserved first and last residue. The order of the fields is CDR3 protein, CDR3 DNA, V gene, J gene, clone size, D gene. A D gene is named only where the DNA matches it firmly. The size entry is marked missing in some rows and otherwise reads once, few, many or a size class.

CDR3 protein: CASSFPEAGSPLHF
CDR3 DNA: TGTGCCAGCAGTTTCCCAGAGGCCGGCTCACCCCTCCACTTT
V gene: TRBV6-1
J gene: TRBJ1-6
clone size: NA
D gene: NA

CDR3 protein: CAQREGNYGYTF
CDR3 DNA: TGTGCCCAGCGAGAAGGTAACTATGGCTACACCTTC
V gene: TRBV2
J gene: TRBJ1-2
clone size: NA
D gene: NA

CDR3 protein: CASSSRTEINIQYF
CDR3 DNA: TGTGCCAGTAGTTCCAGGACAGAAATAAACATTCAGTACTTC
V gene: TRBV19
J gene: TRBJ2-4
clone size: NA
D gene: NA

CDR3 protein: CAIMQGWDTEAFF
CDR3 DNA: TGTGCCATCATGCAGGGTTGGGACACTGAAGCTTTCTTT
V gene: TRBV10-3
J gene: TRBJ1-1
clone size: once
D gene: NA

CDR3 protein: CASSPQGAMNTEAFF
CDR3 DNA: TGTGCCAGCAGCCCCCAGGGGGCTATGAACACTGAAGCTTTCTTT
V gene: TRBV7-9
J gene: TRBJ1-1
clone size: NA
D gene: TRBD1

CDR3 protein: CASNSIGRATDTQYF
CDR3 DNA: TGTGCCAGCAACTCCATCGGCAGGGCCACAGATACGCAGTATTTT
V gene: TRBV7-2
J gene: TRBJ2-3
clone size: NA
D gene: NA

CDR3 protein: CASSTDRGPTEAFF
CDR3 DNA: TGTGCCAGCAGCACGGACAGGGGGCCCACTGAAGCTTTCTTT
V gene: TRBV7-8
J gene: TRBJ1-1
clone size: NA
D gene: TRBD1

CDR3 protein: CASSEGTSRGQGYTF
CDR3 DNA: TGTGCCAGCAGTGAGGGGACATCACGAGGGCAGGGCTACACCTTC
V gene: TRBV2
J gene: TRBJ1-2
clone size: NA
D gene: NA

CDR3 protein: CASSEVGTGVIYGYTF
CDR3 DNA: TGTGCCAGCAGTGAAGTGGGGACAGGGGTTATCTATGGCTACACCTTC
V gene: TRBV6-1
J gene: TRBJ1-2
clone size: NA
D gene: TRBD1

CDR3 protein: CASSLGPRTGELFF
CDR3 DNA: TGTGCCAGCAGCTTGGGGCCACGAACCGGGGAGCTGTTTTTT
V gene: TRBV7-9
J gene: TRBJ2-2
clone size: NA
D gene: NA